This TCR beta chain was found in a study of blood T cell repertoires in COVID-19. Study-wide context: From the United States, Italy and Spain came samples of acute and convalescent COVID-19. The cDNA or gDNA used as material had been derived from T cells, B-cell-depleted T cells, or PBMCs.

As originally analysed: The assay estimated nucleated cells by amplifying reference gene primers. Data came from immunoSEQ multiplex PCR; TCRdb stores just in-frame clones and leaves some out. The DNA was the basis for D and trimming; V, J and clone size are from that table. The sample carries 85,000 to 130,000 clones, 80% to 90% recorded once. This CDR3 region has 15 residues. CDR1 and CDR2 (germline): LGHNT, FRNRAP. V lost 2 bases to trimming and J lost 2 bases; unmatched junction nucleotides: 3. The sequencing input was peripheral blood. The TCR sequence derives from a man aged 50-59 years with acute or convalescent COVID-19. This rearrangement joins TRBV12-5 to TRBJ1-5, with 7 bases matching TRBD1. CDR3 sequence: CASGLIGTGNQPQHF. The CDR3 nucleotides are TGTGCTAGTGGTTTGATTGGGACAGGCAATCAGCCCCAGCATTTT.